This T cell receptor (beta chain) stems from a study of cytomegalovirus exposure and HLA in healthy donors. The study's findings and limits: The study reported that TCR beta sequences accurately predicted HLA-A and HLA-B alleles in most subjects. TCR beta V- and J-gene trimming, according to a later analysis, was linked to a missense DCLRE1C variant. Altogether, 170 or so TCR beta chains were recorded as cytomegalovirus-associated. A further, later analysis showed that HLA-associated TCR beta chains (compared with equally common others) were more clonally expanded.

Concerning this clone: Its specificity is unknown.

The PCR contained 60 Vbeta and 13 Jbeta primers. Sequencing used immunoSEQ multiplex PCR; TCRdb keeps in-frame clones, though not all of them. The repertoire has some 41,000 clones, roughly half of them found once; the top ten carry around 6%. CDR1 is WSHSY, CDR2 SAAADI, per germline. This CDR3 spans 14 amino acids. The V end was cut by 0 bases, the J end by 3 bases, with 8 bases between. V and J are TRBV10-2 and TRBJ1-1; the D is unclear. Sequenced material: PBMCs. The receptor was derived from a man aged 55 to 69 in good health and CMV-seronegative. The CDR3 loop is CASSESPGDTEAFF. DNA of the CDR3: TGCGCCAGCAGTGAGTCGCCCGGAGACACTGAAGCTTTCTTT.